This TCR beta chain was observed in a study of immune evolution from preneoplasia to lung adenocarcinoma. Overall study findings and caveats: Clonality was highest in normal lung, lower in later-stage lesions apparently. Top clone share appeared to fall from AAH through AIS, MIA, adenocarcinoma. KRAS-mutant nodules had the highest T cell clonality.

Sequenced by immunoSEQ multiplex PCR; TCRdb stores in-frame clones only, minus some. The sample records about 6,600 clones, approximately 73% being singletons. Losses at the gene ends were 0 bases for V and 7 bases for J; bases not matched to a gene: 4. Germline V gives CDR1 LNHDA, CDR2 SQIVND (reference sequence). The CDR3 sequence is 15 residues long. For this clone: Its antigen is not known.

Input material: FFPE lung adenocarcinoma in situ tissue. The chain uses TRBV19 and TRBJ1-2, with 11 bases lining up with TRBD1. This clonotype was sampled from a donor older than 65 with lung adenocarcinoma. The CDR3 reads CASSIDGTGGSGYTF. CDR3 in DNA: TGTGCCAGTAGTATAGATGGGACAGGGGGTAGTGGCTACACCTTC.